The clone carrying this T cell receptor (beta chain) was seen ten or more times. Trimming at V came to 6 bases and at J to 1 base, leaving 1 base not matched to a gene. The CDR3 is 15 residues long. This sample stems from a study of HIV-infected patients and healthy controls. TCRdb re-derived calls from the 5' RACE reads in MiXCR, one entry per CDR3 protein. Of 55,000 to 70,000 distinct CDR3 sequences listed, 15% to 20% were seen once; the top ten hold over 1.1%. This chain joins TRBV12-3 or TRBV12-4 and TRBJ2-3; 13 bases map to TRBD2. This sequence originates from a human donor in good health. Sequencing used CD4+ T cells from blood. The CDR3: CASSGLAGGTDTQYF. DNA for the CDR3: TGTGCCAGCAGCGGACTAGCGGGAGGCACAGATACGCAGTATTTT.